The 3 T cell receptor beta chains below were found in one sample sequenced in a study of beta chain features in type 1 diabetes. Since all of the isolated RNA was reverse transcribed, expressed TCRB transcripts were what got sequenced. The data were produced by immunoSEQ multiplex PCR, yet TCRdb's version contains in-frame clones alone and is incomplete. The profile covers around 44,000 clones, with roughly 70% appearing a single time and about 2% taken by the ten largest. Study-level points and caveats: In every one of the four CD4+ subsets, TCRB CDR3s were moderately but significantly shorter in Type 1 diabetes patients.

Antigens for these TCRs are unknown. Sequenced input: Tregs from blood. These receptors all come from a woman aged 18-29 years with type 1 diabetes.

There are a few counts of this clone. V usage is TRBV11-2 and J usage is TRBJ2-5, with 9 bases lining up with TRBD2. CDR1 SGHAT and CDR2 FQNNGV come from the germline V gene. J gave up 2 bases and V 1 base, and 2 bases lay outside the gene matches. This CDR3 has 15 residues. The CDR3 DNA reads as TGTGCCAGCAGCTTAGGCCTAGCGGGGCAAGAGACCCAGTACTTC. The encoded protein is CASSLGLAGQETQYF.

The rearrangement links TRBV6-5 to TRBJ2-7, with 10 bases that match TRBD1. The CDR3 is 15 amino acids. Germline V gives CDR1 MNHEY, CDR2 SVGAGI. V dropped 2 bases and J dropped 4; count of bases not matched to a gene: 5. The CDR3 coding sequence is TGTGCCAGCAGTTACGAAGGGACAGGGGCTTACGAGCAGTACTTC. Residues: CASSYEGTGAYEQYF.

This chain links TRBV2 with TRBJ2-1; D may be TRBD2 (7 bases). Looked up from germline, CDR1 is SNHLY and CDR2 is FYNNEI. The CDR3 is 14 residues long. V gave up 7 bases and J gave up 2 bases, with 12 bases separating them. CDR3 nucleotides: TGTGCCAGCAAGGGGGAGGGTACCTACAATGAGCAGTTCTTC. Its protein is CASKGEGTYNEQFF. Full variable domain (rest looked up from reference TRBV2 and TRBJ2-1): EPEVTQTPSHQVTQMGQEVILRCVPISNHLYFYWYRQILGQKVEFLVSFYNNEISEKSEIFDDQFSVERPDGSNFTLKIRSTKLEDSAMYFCASKGEGTYNEQFFGPGTRLTVL.